Listed below are T cell receptor beta chains from one sample, sequenced in a study of T cells in Graves' hyperthyroidism and ophthalmopathy. TCRdb passed the multiplex PCR reads through MiXCR, listing each CDR3 protein once. Of 300,000 to 450,000 distinct CDR3 sequences in the sample, about a sixth were seen once. The sequenced material came from blood. The receptors derive from a young woman with Graves' hyperthyroidism that later progressed to Graves' ophthalmopathy. Each CDR3 is given without its conserved first and last residue. A D gene is named only where the DNA matches it firmly. Rows give clone size only sometimes, using once, few, many, or a class for an expanded clone.

TRBJ2-5	TRBD2	-	TRBV7-9	17	ASSLPGLAGGPIEETQY
TRBJ2-6	-	many	TRBV27	13	ASSPVISGANVLT
TRBJ1-2	-	many	TRBV6-1	14	ASSYLPLGSNYGYT
TRBJ1-1	TRBD1	-	TRBV27	13	ASSSYGTGNTEAF
TRBJ2-1	-	once	TRBV12-3/TRBV12-4	9	ASSLAEKQF
TRBJ2-7	-	few	TRBV5-8	12	ASSTFGQTYEQY
TRBJ1-5	-	many	TRBV20-1	11	SAVQGLNQPQH
TRBJ1-3	-	-	TRBV6-9	10	ASGYPGNTIY
TRBJ2-7	TRBD1	-	TRBV11-3	17	ASSLSGTGDLLRSYEQY
TRBJ1-6	-	-	TRBV6-1	12	ASSLSGVNSPLH
TRBJ2-1	-	many	TRBV2	10	ASSHASNEQF
TRBJ2-3	TRBD2	few	TRBV19	15	ASSRALGRARTDTQY
TRBJ1-1	-	many	TRBV5-1	17	ASRGGAGKVRRGDTEAF
TRBJ2-3	TRBD2	many	TRBV28	14	ASSPGLALSTDTQY
TRBJ2-5	-	many	TRBV7-8	11	TSSLRQPGTQY
TRBJ2-5	TRBD1	many	TRBV12-3/TRBV12-4	12	ASTVDRGGETQY
TRBJ1-6	-	many	TRBV6-1	9	ASAGVSPLH
TRBJ2-2	-	many	TRBV28	11	ASSLLATGELF
TRBJ2-4	-	many	TRBV27	15	ASSSFRASVAKNIQY
TRBJ2-1	TRBD2	many	TRBV27	13	ASSLGSGLPNEQF
TRBJ2-7	-	many	TRBV5-5	11	ASSLPFRDEQY
TRBJ2-7	-	few	TRBV7-9	11	ASSLDAGGEQY
TRBJ2-7	-	many	TRBV20-1	11	SGRDSGTYEQY
TRBJ2-7	TRBD2	many	TRBV30	12	AWTPSGVYYEQY
TRBJ1-1	-	-	TRBV19	13	ASSIDLEWMGEAF
TRBJ1-2	TRBD1	few	TRBV6-1	14	ASSRSRTGGGYGYT
TRBJ2-5	TRBD1	-	TRBV3-1	14	ASSLGTGRSVETQY